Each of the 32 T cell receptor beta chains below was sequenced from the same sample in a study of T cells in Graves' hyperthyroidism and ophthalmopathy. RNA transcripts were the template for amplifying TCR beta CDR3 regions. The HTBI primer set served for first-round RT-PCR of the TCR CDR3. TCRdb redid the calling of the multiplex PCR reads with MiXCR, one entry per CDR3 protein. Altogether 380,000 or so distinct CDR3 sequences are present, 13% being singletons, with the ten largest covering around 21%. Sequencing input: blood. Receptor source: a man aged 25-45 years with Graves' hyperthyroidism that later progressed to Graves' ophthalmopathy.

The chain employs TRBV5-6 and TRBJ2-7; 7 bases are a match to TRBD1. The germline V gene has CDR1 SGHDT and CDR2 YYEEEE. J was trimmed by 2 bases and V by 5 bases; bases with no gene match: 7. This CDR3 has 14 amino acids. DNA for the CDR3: TGTGCCAGCAGTAAACCGGGACAGACCTACGAGCAGTACTTC. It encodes CASSKPGQTYEQYF.

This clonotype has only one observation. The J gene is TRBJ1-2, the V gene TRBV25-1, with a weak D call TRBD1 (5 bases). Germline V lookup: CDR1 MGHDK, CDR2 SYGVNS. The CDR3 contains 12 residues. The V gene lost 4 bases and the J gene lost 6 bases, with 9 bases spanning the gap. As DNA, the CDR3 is TGTGCCAGCAGTGGGGGACTTGATGGCTACACCTTC. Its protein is CASSGGLDGYTF.

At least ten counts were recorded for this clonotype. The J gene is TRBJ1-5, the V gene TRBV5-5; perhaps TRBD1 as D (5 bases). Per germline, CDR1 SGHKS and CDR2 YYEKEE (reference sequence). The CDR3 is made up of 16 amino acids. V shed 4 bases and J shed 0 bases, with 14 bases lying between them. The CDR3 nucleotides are TGTGCCAGCAGCCCCCGGGGCCGGGGTAGCAATCAGCCCCAGCATTTT. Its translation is CASSPRGRGSNQPQHF.

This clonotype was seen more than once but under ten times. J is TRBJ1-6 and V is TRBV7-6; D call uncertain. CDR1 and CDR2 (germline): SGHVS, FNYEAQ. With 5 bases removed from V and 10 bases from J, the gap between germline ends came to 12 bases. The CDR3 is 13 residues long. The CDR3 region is CASSPQNRSPLHF. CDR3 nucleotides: TGTGCCAGCAGCCCCCAAAATAGGTCACCCCTCCACTTT.

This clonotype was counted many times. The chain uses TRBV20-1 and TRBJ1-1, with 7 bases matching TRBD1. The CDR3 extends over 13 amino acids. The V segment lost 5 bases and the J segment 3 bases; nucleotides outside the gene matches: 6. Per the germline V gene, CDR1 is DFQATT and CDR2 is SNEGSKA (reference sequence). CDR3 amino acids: CSASRGQYTEAFF. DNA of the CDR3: TGCAGTGCTTCCCGGGGACAGTACACTGAAGCTTTCTTT.

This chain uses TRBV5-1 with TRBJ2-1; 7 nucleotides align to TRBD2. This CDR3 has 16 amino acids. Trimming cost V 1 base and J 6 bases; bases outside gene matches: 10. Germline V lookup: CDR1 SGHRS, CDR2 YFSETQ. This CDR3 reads CASSLPSASGLNEQFF. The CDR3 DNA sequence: TGCGCCAGCAGCTTGCCGTCGGCTAGCGGTCTCAATGAGCAGTTCTTC.

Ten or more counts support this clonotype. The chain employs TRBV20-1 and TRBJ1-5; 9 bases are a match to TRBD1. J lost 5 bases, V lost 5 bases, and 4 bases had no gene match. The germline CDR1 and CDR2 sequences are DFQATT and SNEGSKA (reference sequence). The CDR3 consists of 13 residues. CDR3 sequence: CSAFRDRDQPQHF. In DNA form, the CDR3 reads TGCAGTGCTTTCCGGGACAGGGATCAGCCCCAGCATTTT.

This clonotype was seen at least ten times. The CDR3 here is CASSHGTGEQFF. In DNA form, the CDR3 reads TGTGCCAGCAGCCATGGGACAGGCGAGCAGTTCTTC. The chain links TRBV2 to TRBJ2-1; 8 positions match TRBD1. This CDR3 region has 12 residues. CDR1 is SNHLY and CDR2 is FYNNEI in the germline V gene. Trimming took 6 bases from V and 10 from J; bases not matched to a gene: 5.

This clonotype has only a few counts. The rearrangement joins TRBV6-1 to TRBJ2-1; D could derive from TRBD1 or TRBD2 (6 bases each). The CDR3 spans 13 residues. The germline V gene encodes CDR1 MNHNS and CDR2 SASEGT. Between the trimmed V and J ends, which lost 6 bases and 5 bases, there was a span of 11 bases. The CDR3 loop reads CASRKGGNNEQFF. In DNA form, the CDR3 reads TGTGCCAGCAGGAAGGGGGGAAACAATGAGCAGTTCTTC.

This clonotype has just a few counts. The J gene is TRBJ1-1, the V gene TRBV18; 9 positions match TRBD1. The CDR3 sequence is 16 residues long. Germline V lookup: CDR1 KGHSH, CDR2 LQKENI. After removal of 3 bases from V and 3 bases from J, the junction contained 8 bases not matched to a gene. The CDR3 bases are TGTGCCAGCTCACCTTCCGGGACAGGGTTGTACACTGAAGCTTTCTTT. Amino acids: CASSPSGTGLYTEAFF.

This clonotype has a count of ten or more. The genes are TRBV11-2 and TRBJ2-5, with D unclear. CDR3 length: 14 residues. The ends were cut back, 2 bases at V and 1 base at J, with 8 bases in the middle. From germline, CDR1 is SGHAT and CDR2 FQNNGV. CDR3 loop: CASSLTGSQETQYF. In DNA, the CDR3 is TGTGCCAGCAGCTTAACGGGCAGCCAAGAGACCCAGTACTTC.

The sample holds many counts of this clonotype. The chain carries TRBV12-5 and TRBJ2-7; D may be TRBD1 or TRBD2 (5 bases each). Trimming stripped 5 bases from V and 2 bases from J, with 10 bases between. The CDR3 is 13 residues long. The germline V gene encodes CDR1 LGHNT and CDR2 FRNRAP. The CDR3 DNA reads TGTGCTAGTGGTAGGGGACCTACCTACGAGCAGTACTTC. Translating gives CASGRGPTYEQYF.

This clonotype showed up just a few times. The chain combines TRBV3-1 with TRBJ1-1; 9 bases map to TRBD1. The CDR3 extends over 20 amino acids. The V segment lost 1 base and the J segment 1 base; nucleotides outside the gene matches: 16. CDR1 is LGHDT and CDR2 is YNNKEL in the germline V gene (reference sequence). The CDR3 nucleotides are TGTGCCAGCAGCCAAGTGAGGTCGGACAGGGGTAGGGGAAGGAACACTGAAGCTTTCTTT. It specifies CASSQVRSDRGRGRNTEAFF.

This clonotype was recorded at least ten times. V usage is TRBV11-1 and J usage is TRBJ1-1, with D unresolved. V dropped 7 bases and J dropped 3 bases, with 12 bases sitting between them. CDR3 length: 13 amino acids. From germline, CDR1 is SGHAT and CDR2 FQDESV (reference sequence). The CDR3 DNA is TGTGCCAGCACCCTACTCGGATACACTGAAGCTTTCTTT. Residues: CASTLLGYTEAFF.

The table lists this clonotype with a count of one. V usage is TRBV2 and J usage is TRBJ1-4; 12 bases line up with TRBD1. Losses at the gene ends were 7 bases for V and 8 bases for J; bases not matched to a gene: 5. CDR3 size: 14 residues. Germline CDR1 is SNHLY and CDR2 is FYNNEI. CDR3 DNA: TGTGCCAGCATCCGGGACAGGGGGCTAGAAAAACTGTTTTTT. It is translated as CASIRDRGLEKLFF.

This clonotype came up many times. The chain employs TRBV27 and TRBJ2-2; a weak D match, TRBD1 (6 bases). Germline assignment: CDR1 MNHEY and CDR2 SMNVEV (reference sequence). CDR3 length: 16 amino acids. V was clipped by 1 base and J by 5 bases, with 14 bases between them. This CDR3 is CASSLFGGAVTGELFF. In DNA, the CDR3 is TGTGCCAGCAGTTTATTTGGGGGCGCGGTGACCGGGGAGCTGTTTTTT.

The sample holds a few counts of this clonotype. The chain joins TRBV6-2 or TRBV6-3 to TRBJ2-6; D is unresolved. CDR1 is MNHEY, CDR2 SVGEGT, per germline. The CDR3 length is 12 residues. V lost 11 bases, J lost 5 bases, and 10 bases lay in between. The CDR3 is CAAKRRANVLTF. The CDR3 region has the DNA TGTGCCGCTAAAAGAAGGGCCAACGTCCTGACTTTC.

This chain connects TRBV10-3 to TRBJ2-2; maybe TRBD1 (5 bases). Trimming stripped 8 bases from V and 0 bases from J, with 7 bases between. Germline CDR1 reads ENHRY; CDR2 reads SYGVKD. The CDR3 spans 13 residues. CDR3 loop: CAIGASNTGELFF. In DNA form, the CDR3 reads TGTGCCATCGGGGCTTCGAACACCGGGGAGCTGTTTTTT.

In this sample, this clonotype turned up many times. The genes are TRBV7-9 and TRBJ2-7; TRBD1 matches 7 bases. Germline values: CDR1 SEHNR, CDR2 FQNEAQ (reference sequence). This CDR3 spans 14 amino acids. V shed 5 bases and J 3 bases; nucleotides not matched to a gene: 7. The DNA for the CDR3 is TGTGCCAGCAGCGAAGACAGGGAACGCTACGAGCAGTACTTC. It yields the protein CASSEDRERYEQYF. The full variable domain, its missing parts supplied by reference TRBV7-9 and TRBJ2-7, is DTGVSQNPRHKITKRGQNVTFRCDPISEHNRLYWYRQTLGQGPEFLTYFQNEAQLEKSRLLSDRFSAERPKGSFSTLEIQRTEQGDSAMYLCASSEDRERYEQYFGPGTRLTVT.

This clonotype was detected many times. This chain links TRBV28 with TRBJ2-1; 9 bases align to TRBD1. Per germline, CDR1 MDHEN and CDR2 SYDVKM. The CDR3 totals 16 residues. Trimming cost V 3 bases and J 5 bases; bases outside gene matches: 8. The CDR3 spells CASSLGLGTGNNEQFF. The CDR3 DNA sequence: TGTGCCAGCAGTTTGGGCCTCGGGACAGGGAACAATGAGCAGTTCTTC.

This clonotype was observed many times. CDR3 nucleotide sequence: TGCAGTGCCAGGACAGTAATCACTGAAGCTTTCTTT. Protein: CSARTVITEAFF. V is TRBV20-1 and J is TRBJ1-1; weak D call: TRBD1 (6 bases). The CDR3 is made up of 12 amino acids. V was cut by 6 bases and J by 4 bases, with 12 bases left in between. Germline CDR1 is DFQATT and CDR2 is SNEGSKA (reference sequence).

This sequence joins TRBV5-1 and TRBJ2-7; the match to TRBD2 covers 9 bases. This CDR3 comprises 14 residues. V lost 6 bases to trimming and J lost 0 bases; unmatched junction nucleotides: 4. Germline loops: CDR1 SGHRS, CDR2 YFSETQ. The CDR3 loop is CASTYSGGSYEQYF. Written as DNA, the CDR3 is TGCGCCAGCACTTATAGCGGGGGCTCCTACGAGCAGTACTTC. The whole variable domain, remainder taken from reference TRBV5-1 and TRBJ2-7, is KAGVTQTPRYLIKTRGQQVTLSCSPISGHRSVSWYQQTPGQGLQFLFEYFSETQRNKGNFPGRFSGRQFSNSRSEMNVSTLELGDSALYLCASTYSGGSYEQYFGPGTRLTVT.

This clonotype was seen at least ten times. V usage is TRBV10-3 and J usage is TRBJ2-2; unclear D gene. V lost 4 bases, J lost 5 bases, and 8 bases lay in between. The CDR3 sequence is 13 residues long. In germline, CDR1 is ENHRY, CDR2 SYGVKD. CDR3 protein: CAISGRATGELFF. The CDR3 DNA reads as TGTGCCATCAGTGGCCGGGCTACCGGGGAGCTGTTTTTT.

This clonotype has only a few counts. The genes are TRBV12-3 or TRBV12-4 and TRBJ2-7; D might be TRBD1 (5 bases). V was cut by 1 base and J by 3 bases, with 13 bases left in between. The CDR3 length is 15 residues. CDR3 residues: CASSLVSDRFYEQYF. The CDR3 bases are TGTGCCAGCAGTTTAGTGTCCGACAGATTCTACGAGCAGTACTTC.

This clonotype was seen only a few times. The CDR3 DNA reads as TGCAGTGCTAGAGAGGGGTCACCCCTCCACTTT. Its translation: CSAREGSPLHF. V gene TRBV20-1 combines with J gene TRBJ1-6; the D is unclear. V lost 0 bases to trimming and J lost 10 bases, with 4 bases between them. CDR1 is DFQATT, CDR2 SNEGSKA, per germline (reference sequence). The CDR3 has 11 amino acids.

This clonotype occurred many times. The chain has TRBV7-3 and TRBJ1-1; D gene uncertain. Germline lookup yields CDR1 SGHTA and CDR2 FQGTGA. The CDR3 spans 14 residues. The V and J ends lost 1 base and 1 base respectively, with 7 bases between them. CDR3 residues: CASSLNDRNTEAFF. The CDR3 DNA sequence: TGTGCCAGCAGCTTAAACGATCGGAACACTGAAGCTTTCTTT.

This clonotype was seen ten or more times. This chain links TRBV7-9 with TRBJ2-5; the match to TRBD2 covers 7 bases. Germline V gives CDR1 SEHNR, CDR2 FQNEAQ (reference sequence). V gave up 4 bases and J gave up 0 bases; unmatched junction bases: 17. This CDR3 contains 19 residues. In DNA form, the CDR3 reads TGTGCCAGCAGCTCGTCCGGGACTACGATAGGGAAATACCAAGAGACCCAGTACTTC. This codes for CASSSSGTTIGKYQETQYF.

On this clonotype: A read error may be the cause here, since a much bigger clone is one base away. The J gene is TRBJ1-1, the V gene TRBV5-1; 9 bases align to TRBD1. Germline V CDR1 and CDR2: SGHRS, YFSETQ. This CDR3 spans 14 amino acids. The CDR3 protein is CAGSDRDRVTEAFF. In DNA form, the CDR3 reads TGCGCCGGCAGCGACCGGGACAGGGTTACTGAAGCTTTCTTT. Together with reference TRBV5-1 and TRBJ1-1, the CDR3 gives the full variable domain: KAGVTQTPRYLIKTRGQQVTLSCSPISGHRSVSWYQQTPGQGLQFLFEYFSETQRNKGNFPGRFSGRQFSNSRSEMNVSTLELGDSALYLCAGSDRDRVTEAFFGQGTRLTVV.

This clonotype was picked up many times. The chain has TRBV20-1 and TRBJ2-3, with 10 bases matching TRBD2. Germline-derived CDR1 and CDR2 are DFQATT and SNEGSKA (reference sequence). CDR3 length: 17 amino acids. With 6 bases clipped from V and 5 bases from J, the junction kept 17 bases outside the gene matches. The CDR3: CSATRGLARPSLDTQYF. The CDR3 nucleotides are TGCAGTGCAACCCGGGGACTAGCGAGACCTAGCTTAGATACGCAGTATTTT.

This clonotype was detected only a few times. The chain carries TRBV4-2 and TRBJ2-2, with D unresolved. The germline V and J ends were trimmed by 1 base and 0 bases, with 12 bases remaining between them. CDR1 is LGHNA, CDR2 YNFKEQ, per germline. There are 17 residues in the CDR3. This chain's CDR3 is CASSQAFDGSNTGELFF. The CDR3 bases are TGTGCCAGCAGCCAAGCCTTTGACGGATCGAACACCGGGGAGCTGTTTTTT.

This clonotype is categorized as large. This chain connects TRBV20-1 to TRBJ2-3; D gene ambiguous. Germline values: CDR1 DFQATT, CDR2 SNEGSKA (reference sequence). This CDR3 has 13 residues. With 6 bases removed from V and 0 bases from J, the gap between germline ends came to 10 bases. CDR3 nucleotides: TGCAGTGCCCTCCCTCTGAGCACAGATACGCAGTATTTT. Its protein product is CSALPLSTDTQYF.

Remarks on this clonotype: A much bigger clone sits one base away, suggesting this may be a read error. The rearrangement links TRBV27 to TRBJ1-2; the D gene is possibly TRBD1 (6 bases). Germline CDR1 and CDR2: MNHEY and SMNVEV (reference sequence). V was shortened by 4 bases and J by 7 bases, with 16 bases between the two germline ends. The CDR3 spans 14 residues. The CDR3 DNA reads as TGTGCCAGCAGTTCCACAGGGTACCGCCGTGGCTACACCTTC. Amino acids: CASSSTGYRRGYTF.